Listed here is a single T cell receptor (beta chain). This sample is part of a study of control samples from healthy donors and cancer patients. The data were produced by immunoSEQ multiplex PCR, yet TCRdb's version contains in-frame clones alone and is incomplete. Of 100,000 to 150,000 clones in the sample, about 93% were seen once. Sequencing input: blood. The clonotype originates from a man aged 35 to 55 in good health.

CDR3 nucleotide sequence: TGCGCCAGCAGGGGAGCGGGGAGCACAGATACGCAGTATTTT. Translating gives CASRGAGSTDTQYF. The chain employs TRBV5-1 and TRBJ2-3, with 7 nucleotides matching TRBD2. Germline V gives CDR1 SGHRS, CDR2 YFSETQ. V lost 5 bases and J lost 0; bases outside the gene matches: 3. This CDR3 has 14 residues.